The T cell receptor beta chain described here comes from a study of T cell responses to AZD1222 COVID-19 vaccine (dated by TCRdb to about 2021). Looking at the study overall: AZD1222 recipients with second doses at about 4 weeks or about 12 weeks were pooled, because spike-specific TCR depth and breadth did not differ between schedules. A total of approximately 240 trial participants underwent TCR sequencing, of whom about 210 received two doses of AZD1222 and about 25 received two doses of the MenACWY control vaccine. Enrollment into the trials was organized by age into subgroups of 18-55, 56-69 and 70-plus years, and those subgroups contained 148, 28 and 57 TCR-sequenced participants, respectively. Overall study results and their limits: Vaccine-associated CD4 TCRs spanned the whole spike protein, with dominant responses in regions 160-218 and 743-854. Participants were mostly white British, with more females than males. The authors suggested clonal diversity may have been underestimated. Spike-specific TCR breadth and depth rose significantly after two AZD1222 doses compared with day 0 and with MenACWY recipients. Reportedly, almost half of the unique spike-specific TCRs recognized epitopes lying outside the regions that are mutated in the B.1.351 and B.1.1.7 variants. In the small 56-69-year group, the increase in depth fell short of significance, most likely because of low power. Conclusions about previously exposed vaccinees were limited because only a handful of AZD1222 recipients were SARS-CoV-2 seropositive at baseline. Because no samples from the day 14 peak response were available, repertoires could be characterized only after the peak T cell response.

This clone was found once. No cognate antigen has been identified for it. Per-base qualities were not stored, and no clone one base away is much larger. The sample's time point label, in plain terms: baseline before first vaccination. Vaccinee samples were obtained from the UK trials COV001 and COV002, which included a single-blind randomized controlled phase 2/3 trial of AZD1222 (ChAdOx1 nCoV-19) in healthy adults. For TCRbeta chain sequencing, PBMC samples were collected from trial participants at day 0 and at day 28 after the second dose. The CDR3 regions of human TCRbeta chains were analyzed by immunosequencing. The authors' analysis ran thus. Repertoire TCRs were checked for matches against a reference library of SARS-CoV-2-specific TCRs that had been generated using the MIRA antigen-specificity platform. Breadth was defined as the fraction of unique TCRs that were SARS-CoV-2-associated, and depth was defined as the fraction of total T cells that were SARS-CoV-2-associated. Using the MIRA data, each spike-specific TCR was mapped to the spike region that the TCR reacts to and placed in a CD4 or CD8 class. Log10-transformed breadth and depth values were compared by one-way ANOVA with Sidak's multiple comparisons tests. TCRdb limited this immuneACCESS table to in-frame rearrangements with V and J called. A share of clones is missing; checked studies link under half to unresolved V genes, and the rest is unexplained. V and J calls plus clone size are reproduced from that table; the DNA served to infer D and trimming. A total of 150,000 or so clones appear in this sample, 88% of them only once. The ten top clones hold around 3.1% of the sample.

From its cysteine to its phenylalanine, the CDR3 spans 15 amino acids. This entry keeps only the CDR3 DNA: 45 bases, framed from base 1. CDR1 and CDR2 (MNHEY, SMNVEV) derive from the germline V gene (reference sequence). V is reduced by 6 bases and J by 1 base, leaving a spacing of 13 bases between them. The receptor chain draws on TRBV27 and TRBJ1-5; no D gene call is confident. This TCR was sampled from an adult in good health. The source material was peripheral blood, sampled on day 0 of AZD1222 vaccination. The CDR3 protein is CASSLIGVSNQPQHF. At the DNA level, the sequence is TGTGCCAGCAGCTTGATTGGGGTAAGCAATCAGCCCCAGCATTTT.